This paragraph reports one T cell receptor beta chain. This specimen comes from a study of blood T cell repertoires in COVID-19. Germline V gene lookup returns CDR1 LGHDT and CDR2 YNNKEL (reference sequence). The length of the CDR3 is 14 residues. V shed 6 bases and J 3 bases; nucleotides not matched to a gene: 5. In the authors' methods: Estimates of nucleated cell counts were drawn from the amplification of reference gene primers. TCRdb's table, derived via immunoSEQ multiplex PCR, lists solely in-frame clones and lacks some. Clonal size and the V and J genes are those of that table, whereas D and trimming came from the DNA. The table has about 200,000 clones, about 77% seen once.

This TCR was recovered from a woman aged 80 or older with active or convalescent COVID-19. Sequencing was carried out using peripheral blood. V is TRBV3-1 (or the pseudogene TRBV3-2) and J is TRBJ2-5, with 9 bases matching TRBD1. CDR3: CASSRQGGEETQYF. DNA for the CDR3: TGTGCCAGCAGTCGACAGGGGGGGGAAGAGACCCAGTACTTC.